This T cell receptor (beta chain) was identified in a study of cytomegalovirus exposure and HLA in healthy donors (dated by TCRdb to about 2017). As for the study more broadly: An earlier analysis of several hundred of the donors reported approximately 260 Gb of sequence data and roughly 120 million unique TCR beta sequences obtained from about 170 million T cells. An early release covering about 600 HLA-typed donors comprised about 310 gigabases of sequencing data and roughly 86 million unique TCR sequences. Of the 398 genotyped donors, roughly 80% were placed in the genetic ancestry cluster associated with self-reported Caucasian donors. The study was designed to test whether signatures of past pathogen exposure could be identified by cataloging public T cell receptors. The study used immunosequencing to profile the T cell repertoires of 666 subjects and linked those repertoires to cytomegalovirus serostatus. Along with the roughly 610-subject first cohort, a separate validation cohort of over a hundred different subjects was used. High-throughput TCR immunosequencing, statistical association of individual TCRs with disease status, and machine learning were combined to predict cytomegalovirus infection status. A later analysis re-analyzed previously published TCR beta repertoires from about 730 donors and added high-resolution HLA genotyping to study TCR occurrence patterns. Rather than using new phenotypic data, the later analysis identified candidate immune exposures from TCR beta sequences and from how often those sequences occurred across donors. In an earlier analysis of 500 to 650 of the donors, high-throughput TCR beta sequencing was used to judge whether each TCR beta V gene segment behaved as functional or pseudogenic. Donor age, sex, ethnicity and CMV serostatus were compiled alongside the repertoire data. Genome-wide SNP genotypes for about 65% of the 666 donors were used in a later genetic analysis, which treated that subset as a discovery cohort. Every discovery cohort repertoire had been produced on one sequencing platform. Both class I and class II loci were covered by HLA typing, at four-digit resolution. The number of typed donors differed by locus: roughly 629-640 for A, B, C, DRB1 and DQB1; 522 for DQA1; 606 for DPA1; and some 450 for DPB1. Five DR-DQ haplotypes were handled as single units for association and clustering, since linkage in the cohort was strong. Across 300 to 500 genotyped donors of the cohort, an average of about 250,000 unique TCR beta nucleotide sequences per donor were sequenced, and around 19% of those sequences were non-productive. What the research found in general, with its limitations: Only TCR beta chains were sequenced in this cohort, and the absence of alpha or paired-chain data limited detectable features. Because HLA typing was unavailable for some donors at each locus, only the typed subset was used in association tests. An earlier analysis of some 560 of the donors showed that most TCR beta V segments appeared in productive rearrangements either about 87% or about 30% of the time, which broadly matched IMGT annotations. A group of highly shared sequence variants was considered likely to be a technical artifact of the sequencing pipeline. The study gave a list of 150 to 200 TCR beta chains associated with cytomegalovirus. Most CMV-associated TCR beta chains appeared to be HLA-restricted in a later analysis, and the HLA associations seemed to be driven largely by CMV exposure. Presence/absence analyses assumed roughly uniform sequencing depth across donors, an assumption that may not hold. An association between a missense DCLRE1C variant and V-gene and J-gene trimming of TCR beta chains was found in a later genetic analysis and replicated in an independent cohort. Immune exposure information for the cohort was limited to CMV serostatus. Linkage disequilibrium might explain the correlated functional status among segregating V segments, but an unknown experimental factor could not be ruled out. Most TCR sequences were seen in very few donors, while some public TCRs were found in many individuals. In both the original and validation cohorts, the classifier was reported to diagnose cytomegalovirus status with high specificity and sensitivity. In a later analysis, the rate of TCR association differed among HLA loci, with DRB1 alleles having the most associated TCRs and HLA-C alleles having the fewest. In vitro tests confirmed that a few of the cytomegalovirus-associated TCR beta chains recognize cytomegalovirus antigens. Several of the top co-occurrence clusters appeared to be linked to parvovirus B19, influenza, CMV and Epstein-Barr virus, according to a later analysis. It was suggested by the authors that the approach could potentially be generalized to other disease states and immunological phenotypes. A further reported finding was that TCR beta sequences accurately predicted the HLA-A and HLA-B alleles for most subjects in the first cohort. Strong co-occurrence of HLA alleles, especially DR and DQ, made assigning TCR associations to individual alleles difficult. In a later analysis, HLA-associated TCR beta chains were found to be more clonally expanded and to have lower generation probabilities than equally common non-associated chains. The 87-base-pair reads could not distinguish some IMGT-functional V segments, including TRBV6-2 and TRBV6-3, so those segments were excluded. The earlier analysis of about 600 of the donors excluded roughly 17 rarely observed V segments, including chromosome 9 orphons, because counts were too low. A later analysis associated about 17,000 TCR beta sequences with specific HLA alleles at a false discovery rate of 0.05. In a later genetic analysis, fewer N-insertions in productive TCRs were reported among donors in an Asian-associated ancestry cluster than the 666-donor mean.

The germline V gene (reference sequence) provides CDR1 GTSNPN and CDR2 SVGIG. The CDR3 holds 13 amino acids from the cysteine to the phenylalanine. Here the CDR3 DNA is all that survives: 39 bases in frame from base 1. Cut back by 0 bases and 3 bases, the V and J ends lie 8 bases apart. Libraries came from the immunoSEQ multiplex PCR assay. A mixture of 60 forward primers for TCR Vbeta segments and 13 reverse primers for TCR Jbeta segments was used in the multiplex PCR. A multiplex PCR assay on genomic DNA amplified the CDR3 region of rearranged TCR beta genes. The Illumina HiSeq System was used to sequence the amplified TCR beta libraries as 87-base-pair reads. Under the source paper's analysis protocol: Across the 500 to 700 repertoires, a later analysis counted roughly 77 million unique TCR beta chains, approximately 12 million of which were shared by at least two donors. Raw reads were error-corrected and collapsed into unique sequences with a nearest-neighbor algorithm that merged closely related sequences to remove PCR and sequencing errors. Alignment of CDR3 sequences to IMGT reference sequences was used to assign V, D and J gene segments. For a sequence to be retained, a match of at least six nucleotides was required to both a V gene segment and a J gene segment. Rearrangements were called productive when the CDR3 lacked stop codons and stayed in frame with V and J; all others were non-productive. Following IMGT convention, CDR3 was defined as the stretch from the second conserved V-encoded cysteine up to the conserved J-encoded phenylalanine. Sequences without an unambiguous match to a single V gene segment were excluded from the earlier analysis of 450 to 650 of the donors. In an earlier analysis of approximately 590 of the donors, V segments were called functional above 56.7% productive rearrangements and were called segregating when the between-donor standard deviation exceeded 5%. To diagnose cytomegalovirus status from the catalog of TCR beta chain sequences, a statistical classification framework was built. In a later analysis, V and J genes were assigned by comparing TCR nucleotide sequences against IMGT/GENE-DB human TR gene sequences. Using the TCRdist pipeline, a later analysis assigned CDR3 sequences along with most-parsimonious VDJ recombination scenarios. In a later analysis, each TCR beta chain was defined by its CDR3 amino acid sequence together with its V-gene family, and reads without a unique V-gene family were excluded. In a later analysis, fewer than 600 highly shared, low-generation-probability nucleotide sequences were removed to address suspected cross-contamination and a sequencing artifact. A later analysis calculated a clonal expansion index for each public chain from normalized within-repertoire ranks of inferred template counts. Generation probabilities in a later analysis came from a VDJ recombination model fitted to out-of-frame rearrangements, and those results were checked against IGoR. In a later analysis, hypergeometric tests were used to score TCR-TCR, TCR-HLA and TCR-CMV co-occurrence, with a repertoire-size bias correction applied to TCR pairs. A later analysis estimated false discovery rates by permuting HLA or CMV assignments 20 times. In a later analysis, co-occurring TCRs were grouped using DBSCAN, and TCRdist sequence similarity was added for clustering within HLA-allele-positive subsets. Co-occurrence clustering excluded repertoires with fewer than 30,000 or more than 120,000 public chains, plus five with anomalous nucleotide sharing. Imported from immuneACCESS, the table was reduced by TCRdb to in-frame sequences with V and J called. These copies leave out some clones; in studies compared against another copy, an unresolved V gene accounts for under half, and the cause of the remainder is not known. V and J calls and clone size are given by that table; D and trimming were obtained from the DNA. For this sample there are a few hundred thousand clones; around 80% appear just once. The top ten clones comprise 0.2% to 0.25% of the sample.

The cohort comprised 550 to 700 healthy bone marrow donors. Cohort members were all nominally healthy when sampled, although unrecorded immune exposures were likely present. The donor tested CMV seronegative, placing the donor among the 350 or so seronegative members of the cohort. Every donor gave a peripheral blood sample, and the peripheral blood mononuclear cells from that sample were used for TCR beta sequencing. Genomic DNA extraction from the blood cell samples was performed with the Qiagen DNeasy Blood Extraction Kit. Notes on this clone: This clone's antigen is unknown. It has no much larger one-base neighbor in the sample; base qualities were not kept.

Sample: PBMCs. This TCR came from a girl aged 2 to 9 in good health and CMV-seronegative. The chain is assembled from TRBV30 and TRBJ2-5; a tentative D call is TRBD2 (6 bases match). CDR3 sequence: CAWSVSGEETQYF. DNA sequence: TGTGCCTGGAGTGTATCGGGGGAAGAGACCCAGTACTTC.